The clone carrying this T cell receptor beta chain was found many times. The antigen remains undetermined. The data are from a study of T cell repertoires in cytomegalovirus infection. In the study overall: Indications of both CMV infection and matching HLA type were provided by public TCR beta signatures.

The CDR3 has 16 amino acids. Trimming took 3 bases from V and 1 from J; bases not matched to a gene: 5. Germline V gives CDR1 SGHTA, CDR2 FQGNSA. TCRdb fed the reads into MiXCR, producing one record per CDR3 protein. The data contain about 230,000 distinct CDR3 sequences, under 8.5% of them singletons. Notes on the study in general: It was HLA-C-restricted CMV-specific TCR beta clonotypes that dominated the response ex vivo. Identification of carriers of CMV plus the relevant HLA was performed using cumulative public TCR beta family frequency.

The sequenced material came from PBMCs. The gene calls are TRBV7-2 and TRBJ2-5, with TRBD2 matching 10 bases. This sequence originates from a human donor in good health (CMV status not recorded). Some clones in this sample may be carry-over from other donors' samples. CDR3 bases: TGTGCCAGCAGCTTTTACCCTAGCGGGGGCCAAGAGACCCAGTACTTC. This translates into CASSFYPSGGQETQYF.